The 8 T cell receptor beta chains below were found in one sample sequenced in a study of post-analysis software for immune sequencing data. General observations from the study: Elevated frequency relative to controls characterized a handful of TRBV segments in patients, TRBV5-6, TRBV5-1 and TRBV20-1 among them.

TCR beta cDNA libraries included unique molecular identifiers. TCRdb used MiXCR to reprocess the PCR reads, holding one entry per CDR3 protein. The sample lists around 770,000 distinct CDR3 sequences, 35% to 55% occurring once. These receptors' antigens are unknown. Sequencing was performed on blood. The source of these receptors is a girl aged 5 to 17 with multiple sclerosis.

The rearrangement uses TRBV5-1 and TRBJ1-2, with 7 bases identical to TRBD1. The CDR3 has 15 amino acids. J was trimmed by 5 bases and V by 4 bases; bases with no gene match: 11. Germline CDR1 reads SGHRS; CDR2 reads YFSETQ. CDR3 sequence: CASSPLGSTGYGYTF. CDR3 nucleotides: TGCGCCAGCAGCCCACTCGGATCGACAGGGTATGGCTACACCTTC. The full variable domain, with the rest looked up from reference TRBV5-1 and TRBJ1-2, is KAGVTQTPRYLIKTRGQQVTLSCSPISGHRSVSWYQQTPGQGLQFLFEYFSETQRNKGNFPGRFSGRQFSNSRSEMNVSTLELGDSALYLCASSPLGSTGYGYTFGSGTRLTVV.

V and J are TRBV5-4 and TRBJ2-1, with 7 bases aligning to TRBD2. The CDR3 runs 18 residues. Germline loops: CDR1 SGHNT, CDR2 YYREEE (reference sequence). V dropped 0 bases and J dropped 0; count of bases not matched to a gene: 9. CDR3 loop: CASSLGLTRESSYNEQFF. Written as DNA, the CDR3 is TGTGCCAGCAGCTTGGGCCTAACGCGGGAGAGCTCCTACAATGAGCAGTTCTTC. The full variable domain, completed using reference TRBV5-4 and TRBJ2-1, is ETGVTQSPTHLIKTRGQQVTLRCSSQSGHNTVSWYQQALGQGPQFIFQYYREEENGRGNFPPRFSGLQFPNYSSELNVNALELDDSALYLCASSLGLTRESSYNEQFFGPGTRLTVL.

The chain joins TRBV7-9 to TRBJ2-1, with a possible D match to TRBD1 (7 bases). The CDR3 is made up of 19 amino acids. The germline V gene encodes CDR1 SEHNR and CDR2 FQNEAQ (reference sequence). Trimming took off 3 bases at V and 9 bases at J, with 30 bases between the two ends. In DNA, the CDR3 is TGTGCCAGCAGCTTCGGCGGGACAGAGCTGTTTAGCTCCGACTTTGAGCAGTTCTTC. Translation: CASSFGGTELFSSDFEQFF.

The genes are TRBV6-5 and TRBJ2-7; TRBD1 aligns across 10 bases. CDR1 is MNHEY, CDR2 SVGAGI, per germline. This CDR3 spans 14 amino acids. Germline trimming cut 6 bases from V and 5 bases from J; bases unmatched to any gene: 7. In nucleotides, the CDR3 is TGTGCCAGCAGGAGAGGACAGGGGGGCCACGAGCAGTACTTC. This sequence encodes CASRRGQGGHEQYF.

This rearrangement joins TRBV20-1 to TRBJ2-7; 8 positions agree with TRBD2. The CDR3 runs 15 residues. V shed 3 bases and J 4 bases; nucleotides not matched to a gene: 11. The V gene's germline CDR1 is DFQATT and CDR2 SNEGSKA (reference sequence). CDR3 nucleotide sequence: TGCAGTGCTAGGGGGGGCCCTAGCGGGCGGTACGAGCAGTACTTC. The encoded protein is CSARGGPSGRYEQYF.

The V and J genes are TRBV27 and TRBJ2-7, with a weak D call TRBD2 (6 bases). The V gene's germline CDR1 is MNHEY and CDR2 SMNVEV (reference sequence). The CDR3 spans 16 residues. V was shortened by 3 bases and J by 0 bases, with 15 bases between the two germline ends. CDR3 amino acids: CASSFLRAGLSYEQYF. The CDR3 DNA reads TGTGCCAGCAGTTTTCTAAGGGCGGGACTCTCCTACGAGCAGTACTTC.

The V gene is TRBV29-1, the J gene TRBJ1-5, with D uncertain. V lost 4 bases and J 3 bases, leaving 7 bases between the germline ends. The CDR3 consists of 12 residues. The germline V gene encodes CDR1 SQVTM and CDR2 ANQGSEA. CDR3 nucleotides: TGCAGCGTTGGGCAGTTCAATCAGCCCCAGCATTTT. This sequence encodes CSVGQFNQPQHF.

V usage is TRBV10-3 and J usage is TRBJ2-1; 8 bases agree with TRBD2. J lost 3 bases, V lost 2 bases, and 3 bases had no gene match. The CDR3 length is 15 residues. CDR1 and CDR2 (germline): ENHRY, SYGVKD. The CDR3 DNA is TGTGCCATCAGTGAGCGGGGACTAGTCTACAATGAGCAGTTCTTC. It is translated as CAISERGLVYNEQFF.